The 13 T cell receptor beta chains below come from one sample, sequenced in a study of cytomegalovirus exposure and HLA in healthy donors. Assay used: immunoSEQ multiplex PCR; TCRdb lists only in-frame clones, some missing. The sample has about 170,000 clones, about 87% seen once. The sample taken for sequencing was PBMCs. These receptors all stem from a woman younger than 45 in good health and CMV-seronegative.

The V and J genes are TRBV13 and TRBJ1-4, with 7 bases aligning to TRBD1. Germline loops: CDR1 PRHDT, CDR2 FYEKMQ (reference sequence). This CDR3 is 15 amino acids long. V lost 5 bases to trimming and J lost 12 bases; unmatched junction nucleotides: 15. CDR3 coding DNA: TGTGCCAGCAGCCATAGGGGACAGTTAGAGGGGGAACTGTTTTTT. Protein sequence: CASSHRGQLEGELFF.

The V gene is TRBV5-6, the J gene TRBJ1-5; maybe TRBD1 (5 bases). The CDR3 runs to 14 residues. The V gene lost 6 bases and the J gene lost 0 bases, with 10 bases spanning the gap. Germline-derived CDR1 and CDR2 are SGHDT and YYEEEE. The CDR3, as DNA: TGTGCCAGCACCTCGGGGGATAGCAATCAGCCCCAGCATTTT. Its protein product is CASTSGDSNQPQHF.

The chain carries TRBV27 and TRBJ2-1, with 9 bases that match TRBD2. CDR1 and CDR2 from the germline V gene are MNHEY and SMNVEV (reference sequence). The length of the CDR3 is 15 residues. The trim removed 5 bases at V and 4 bases at J, leaving 6 bases unmatched. The CDR3 coding sequence is TGTGCCAGCAGTCCCTCTAGCGGGAATTACAATGAGCAGTTCTTC. The encoded protein is CASSPSSGNYNEQFF.

The rearrangement joins TRBV5-1 to TRBJ2-5; 16 bases match TRBD2. Germline trimming cut 4 bases from V and 5 bases from J; bases unmatched to any gene: 8. The CDR3 extends over 17 amino acids. CDR1 SGHRS and CDR2 YFSETQ come from the germline V gene. This CDR3 is CASSNSGTSGGVETQYF. CDR3 DNA sequence: TGCGCCAGCAGCAACTCCGGGACTAGCGGGGGGGTGGAGACCCAGTACTTC. Full variable domain (missing parts from reference TRBV5-1 and TRBJ2-5): KAGVTQTPRYLIKTRGQQVTLSCSPISGHRSVSWYQQTPGQGLQFLFEYFSETQRNKGNFPGRFSGRQFSNSRSEMNVSTLELGDSALYLCASSNSGTSGGVETQYFGPGTRLLVL.

This clone was seen only once. V gene TRBV7-8 combines with J gene TRBJ2-3; no clear D gene. V dropped 4 bases and J dropped 4 bases, with 15 bases sitting between them. Germline values: CDR1 SGHVS, CDR2 FQNEAQ. There are 15 residues in the CDR3. CDR3 sequence reads: CASSSPRQAPDTQYF. CDR3 DNA sequence: TGTGCCAGCAGCTCCCCCCGGCAGGCACCAGATACGCAGTATTTT.

The chain couples TRBV4-2 to TRBJ2-1, with TRBD2 identical over 10 bases. V dropped 0 bases and J dropped 9; count of bases not matched to a gene: 8. CDR1 is LGHNA and CDR2 is YNFKEQ in the germline V gene. The CDR3 has 16 residues. CDR3 in amino acids: CASSQDRSGGAGEQFF. In nucleotides, the CDR3 is TGTGCCAGCAGCCAAGATCGGAGCGGGGGGGCCGGTGAGCAGTTCTTC.

The genes are TRBV4-1 and TRBJ1-1; TRBD1 aligns across 7 bases. Germline CDR1 and CDR2: MGHRA and YSYEKL. The CDR3 runs 14 residues. V was pared by 0 bases and J by 12 bases, with 10 bases of the junction left unmatched. CDR3 in DNA: TGCGCCAGCAGCCAAGATCCGCGAGGGACAGTTTCTTTCTTT. The encoded protein is CASSQDPRGTVSFF.

The J gene is TRBJ2-5, the V gene TRBV6-5; 9 nucleotides match TRBD1. Germline loops: CDR1 MNHEY, CDR2 SVGAGI. CDR3 size: 14 residues. V lost 5 bases and J lost 5; bases outside the gene matches: 6. In nucleotides, the CDR3 is TGTGCCAGCAGTGGAGGGACAGGGTGGGAGACCCAGTACTTC. Translating gives CASSGGTGWETQYF.

The chain recombines TRBV11-2 with TRBJ2-1, with 13 bases aligning to TRBD2. V was clipped by 5 bases and J by 7 bases; unmatched bases: 8. This CDR3 spans 16 amino acids. Germline loops: CDR1 SGHAT, CDR2 FQNNGV. CDR3 amino acids: CASSTRTSGGENEQFF. The CDR3 region has the DNA TGTGCCAGCAGCACGAGGACTAGCGGGGGTGAAAATGAGCAGTTCTTC.

This clone was seen only once. This rearrangement joins TRBV29-1 to TRBJ2-1; D is uncertain. Germline CDR1 and CDR2: SQVTM and ANQGSEA. The V gene lost 5 bases and the J gene lost 0 bases, with 8 bases spanning the gap. The CDR3 has 13 residues. CDR3 DNA sequence: TGCAGCGTTTCTCCTAGCTCCTACAATGAGCAGTTCTTC. As protein: CSVSPSSYNEQFF.

This chain uses TRBV5-1 with TRBJ2-7; a weak D match, TRBD1 (5 bases). Germline CDR1 SGHRS, CDR2 YFSETQ. The V and J ends lost 0 bases and 2 bases respectively, with 12 bases between them. The CDR3 sequence is 15 residues long. The DNA for the CDR3 is TGCGCCAGCAGCTTGGGGGCTCAGGGTGCCTACGAGCAGTACTTC. The encoded protein is CASSLGAQGAYEQYF.

J is TRBJ1-1 and V is TRBV6-5; no firm D call. V gave up 2 bases and J gave up 7 bases, with 8 bases separating them. Germline CDR1 MNHEY, CDR2 SVGAGI. The CDR3 extends over 12 amino acids. The CDR3 sequence: CASSYGPDEAFF. In nucleotides, the CDR3 is TGTGCCAGCAGTTACGGCCCAGATGAAGCTTTCTTT.

DNA for the CDR3: TGTGCCAGCAGAACGGAGGGGGCAGGAAACACCATATATTTT. Translating gives CASRTEGAGNTIYF. The chain couples TRBV6-1 to TRBJ1-3; the match to TRBD1 covers 7 bases. V lost 6 bases, J lost 4 bases, and 6 bases stayed unmatched. Germline CDR1 MNHNS, CDR2 SASEGT. CDR3 size: 14 residues.